This T cell receptor (beta chain) originates from a study of OX40 agonist ivuxolimab in advanced cancers. Study in general: At approximately 80% male, the cohort had a mean age of approximately 60 years, ranging from 23 to 79.

V was pared by 6 bases and J by 2 bases, with 23 bases between. The CDR3 consists of 18 residues. Germline CDR1 is MDHEN and CDR2 is SYDVKM. TCRdb's table, derived via immunoSEQ multiplex PCR, lists solely in-frame clones and lacks some. Seen here are about 50,000 clones, 89% observed once, and the top ten hold 5% to 7%. V is TRBV28 and J is TRBJ1-3; D gene ambiguous. This material consisted of CD4+ or CD8+ T cells sorted from blood, taken in a trial of the OX40 agonist ivuxolimab. The TCR was taken from an adult with an advanced solid tumor such as melanoma, head and neck, liver or kidney cancer. The CDR3 loop is CASRTSRAGRKPGNTIYF. CDR3 DNA: TGTGCCAGCAGAACATCCCGGGCCGGTCGAAAGCCTGGAAACACCATATATTTT.